The 23 T cell receptor beta chains below were found in one sample sequenced in a study of T cell responses to AZD1222 COVID-19 vaccine. This table comes from immunoSEQ multiplex PCR, and its TCRdb copy is limited to in-frame clones, with some not included. The sample lists about 110,000 clones, about 87% occurring once. The starting material was peripheral blood, obtained on day 0 of AZD1222 vaccination. These receptor sequences come from an adult in good health.

The chain carries TRBV7-2 and TRBJ1-1; perhaps TRBD1 as D (5 bases). The CDR3 contains 17 residues. Looked up from germline, CDR1 is SGHTA and CDR2 is FQGNSA. V lost 5 bases, J lost 0 bases, and 19 bases lay in between. CDR3 DNA sequence: TGTGCCAGCAGCCCCGACTTAATCGACAGCATGAACACTGAAGCTTTCTTT. It is translated as CASSPDLIDSMNTEAFF.

V gene TRBV12-5 combines with J gene TRBJ1-4, with D unresolved. The germline gives CDR1 LGHNT, CDR2 FRNRAP. The CDR3 extends over 14 amino acids. Trimming pared 3 bases from V and 3 bases from J, leaving 8 bases between. The CDR3 region has the DNA TGTGCTAGTGGTTTAGGGTTGCCTAATGAAAAACTGTTTTTT. Its translation is CASGLGLPNEKLFF.

CDR3 nucleotide sequence: TGTGCCAGCAGTTTATATTTCGTTAGCAATCAGCCCCAGCATTTT. This translates into CASSLYFVSNQPQHF. V and J are TRBV27 and TRBJ1-5; no firm D call. With 1 base removed from V and 0 bases from J, the gap between germline ends came to 7 bases. Germline loops: CDR1 MNHEY, CDR2 SMNVEV (reference sequence). The CDR3 sequence is 15 residues long.

V usage is TRBV27 and J usage is TRBJ2-7; TRBD2 matches at 9 bases. J lost 7 bases, V lost 4 bases, and 11 bases had no gene match. This CDR3 region has 15 residues. Germline values: CDR1 MNHEY, CDR2 SMNVEV (reference sequence). CDR3 sequence (DNA): TGTGCCAGCAGTTCCGGACTAGCGATTCTGGGAGAGCAGTACTTC. As protein: CASSSGLAILGEQYF.

The chain links TRBV2 to TRBJ2-6, with a weak D call TRBD1 (6 bases). This CDR3 has 16 amino acids. The V and J ends lost 3 bases and 2 bases respectively, with 11 bases between them. Germline lookup yields CDR1 SNHLY and CDR2 FYNNEI. CDR3 in amino acids: CASSDRGGTGANVLTF. Here the CDR3 DNA reads TGTGCCAGCAGTGACAGGGGCGGTACTGGGGCCAACGTCCTGACTTTC.

The chain uses TRBV18 and TRBJ1-2; D is possibly TRBD1 (6 bases). CDR3 length: 14 amino acids. V shed 2 bases and J shed 7 bases, with 14 bases lying between them. The V gene's germline CDR1 is KGHSH and CDR2 LQKENI. Here the CDR3 DNA reads TGTGCCAGCTCACCAACGTCGGGGGCCGGTGGCTACACCTTC. This translates into CASSPTSGAGGYTF.

The CDR3 spells CASSQLAVMRETQYF. In DNA, the CDR3 is TGCGCCAGCAGCCAACTAGCGGTGATGCGGGAGACCCAGTACTTC. The chain is built from TRBV4-1 and TRBJ2-5, with 7 positions matching TRBD2. V gave up 2 bases and J gave up 5 bases; unmatched junction bases: 8. Looked up from germline, CDR1 is MGHRA and CDR2 is YSYEKL. CDR3 size: 15 residues.

The rearrangement uses TRBV5-4 and TRBJ1-1; D gene unclear. V was shortened by 0 bases and J by 0 bases, with 15 bases between the two germline ends. The CDR3 totals 17 residues. CDR1 is SGHNT and CDR2 is YYREEE in the germline V gene (reference sequence). The CDR3 spells CASSLVVSPLMNTEAFF. In DNA, the CDR3 is TGTGCCAGCAGCTTGGTCGTCAGTCCCTTGATGAACACTGAAGCTTTCTTT.

The chain recombines TRBV30 with TRBJ2-3, with D perhaps matching TRBD2 (6 bases). Germline V lookup: CDR1 GTSNPN, CDR2 SVGIG (reference sequence). Trimming shortened V by 0 bases and J by 4 bases, and 14 bases separated the two germline ends. The CDR3 sequence is 15 residues long. The CDR3 is CAWSVLGTRADTQYF. CDR3 bases: TGTGCCTGGAGTGTACTTGGGACTCGAGCAGATACGCAGTATTTT. Supplemented by reference TRBV30 and TRBJ2-3, the full variable domain reads SQTIHQWPATLVQPVGSPLSLECTVEGTSNPNLYWYRQAAGRGLQLLFYSVGIGQISSEVPQNLSASRPQDRQFILSSKKLLLSDSGFYLCAWSVLGTRADTQYFGPGTRLTVL.

The chain joins TRBV19 to TRBJ1-1; 9 nucleotides line up with TRBD1. V lost 5 bases to trimming and J lost 5 bases; unmatched junction nucleotides: 6. This CDR3 spans 14 amino acids. Germline V gives CDR1 LNHDA, CDR2 SQIVND (reference sequence). The CDR3 spells CASSLGQGGTEAFF. The CDR3 DNA sequence: TGTGCCAGTAGTCTGGGACAGGGAGGTACTGAAGCTTTCTTT.

This chain joins TRBV18 and TRBJ1-2, with 7 bases that match TRBD1. CDR3 length: 13 residues. With 2 bases clipped from V and 8 bases from J, the junction kept 5 bases outside the gene matches. Germline V gene lookup returns CDR1 KGHSH and CDR2 LQKENI. CDR3 region: CASSPTGAEGYTF. The CDR3 bases are TGTGCCAGCTCACCAACAGGGGCTGAGGGCTACACCTTC.

This clone showed up just once. The CDR3 bases are TGTGCCAGCAGCCATCAGGGGGCAATTGGCTACACCTTC. Its protein is CASSHQGAIGYTF. The rearrangement uses TRBV7-9 and TRBJ1-2; TRBD1 matches at 8 bases. This CDR3 is built from 13 residues. V gave up 5 bases and J gave up 7 bases; unmatched junction bases: 6. From germline, CDR1 is SEHNR and CDR2 FQNEAQ (reference sequence).

This sequence joins TRBV12-3 or TRBV12-4 and TRBJ2-1; no clear D. The V gene lost 1 base and the J gene lost 7 bases, with 8 bases spanning the gap. This CDR3 region has 13 residues. CDR3 DNA: TGTGCCAGCAGTTTAGTCGCGACAAATGAGCAGTTCTTC. This gives the protein CASSLVATNEQFF.

The chain couples TRBV18 to TRBJ2-7; 8 nucleotides line up with TRBD1. This CDR3 comprises 14 residues. V trimming: 6 bases; J trimming: 7 bases; junction bases outside the gene matches: 11. From germline, CDR1 is KGHSH and CDR2 LQKENI. CDR3 DNA sequence: TGTGCCAGCTCTCAGGACAGGGTGGGGTCAGAGCAGTACTTC. The encoded protein is CASSQDRVGSEQYF.

V gene TRBV7-2 combines with J gene TRBJ1-4; TRBD1 matches 7 bases. Germline V gene lookup returns CDR1 SGHTA and CDR2 FQGNSA. J was trimmed by 6 bases and V by 5 bases; bases with no gene match: 9. The length of the CDR3 is 15 residues. The CDR3 bases are TGTGCCAGCAGCCCCGTCGACAGGGAGGATGAAAAACTGTTTTTT. This sequence encodes CASSPVDREDEKLFF. The whole variable domain, filled in from reference TRBV7-2 and TRBJ1-4, reads GAGVSQSPSNKVTEKGKDVELRCDPISGHTALYWYRQSLGQGLEFLIYFQGNSAPDKSGLPSDRFSAERTGGSVSTLTIQRTQQEDSAVYLCASSPVDREDEKLFFGSGTQLSVL.

V and J are TRBV5-1 and TRBJ1-2, with 7 bases aligning to TRBD1. The CDR3 loop spans 14 amino acids. V dropped 7 bases and J dropped 2; count of bases not matched to a gene: 8. Germline V gives CDR1 SGHRS, CDR2 YFSETQ. The chain's CDR3 is CASGTQGTNYGYTF. The CDR3 DNA sequence: TGCGCCAGCGGAACACAGGGGACCAACTATGGCTACACCTTC.

The rearrangement links TRBV5-1 to TRBJ2-3, with TRBD2 matching 9 bases. The CDR3 runs 15 residues. J was trimmed by 2 bases and V by 3 bases; bases with no gene match: 4. Germline V gene lookup returns CDR1 SGHRS and CDR2 YFSETQ. The CDR3 is CASSSTSGFTDTQYF. The CDR3 region has the DNA TGCGCCAGCAGCTCTACTAGCGGGTTCACAGATACGCAGTATTTT.

The chain is built from TRBV12-3 or TRBV12-4 and TRBJ1-5; D not certain. This CDR3 comprises 13 residues. V lost 3 bases to trimming and J lost 9 bases, with 12 bases between them. The CDR3 nucleotides read TGTGCCAGCAGTTTCGCTGATGGTGGGCCCCAGCATTTT. This translates into CASSFADGGPQHF.

The rearrangement links TRBV27 to TRBJ1-1; D gene uncertain. The CDR3 runs 13 residues. CDR1 and CDR2 (germline): MNHEY, SMNVEV (reference sequence). The V gene lost 4 bases and the J gene lost 4 bases, with 10 bases spanning the gap. The CDR3 protein is CASSYSGITEAFF. The CDR3 bases are TGTGCCAGCAGTTACTCGGGGATCACTGAAGCTTTCTTT.

This chain joins TRBV19 and TRBJ1-4; D is undetermined. Trimming cost V 5 bases and J 8 bases, with 6 bases left between them. Germline V gene sequence: CDR1 LNHDA, CDR2 SQIVND (reference sequence). This CDR3 region has 11 residues. The CDR3 is CASSGLEKLFF. DNA of the CDR3: TGTGCCAGTAGTGGCTTAGAAAAACTGTTTTTT.

The rearrangement links TRBV30 to TRBJ1-2, with D possibly TRBD1 on 6 matching bases. The CDR3 spans 18 residues. Per the germline V gene, CDR1 is GTSNPN and CDR2 is SVGIG (reference sequence). V was cut by 2 bases and J by 4 bases, with 26 bases left in between. CDR3 sequence reads: CAWSSKGVEPRPGYGYTF. The CDR3 nucleotides are TGTGCCTGGAGTTCGAAGGGGGTTGAACCGCGGCCGGGCTATGGCTACACCTTC.

V is TRBV27 and J is TRBJ1-4; D is uncertain. The CDR3 spans 12 residues. The germline CDR1 and CDR2 sequences are MNHEY and SMNVEV (reference sequence). Trimming left V 5 bases short and J 8 bases short, with 9 bases between. The CDR3 DNA reads as TGTGCCAGCAGTCAAGATGGGGAAAAACTGTTTTTT. It is translated as CASSQDGEKLFF.

This clone was seen a handful of times. The chain employs TRBV2 and TRBJ1-1; D remains ambiguous. CDR1 is SNHLY, CDR2 FYNNEI, per germline. V lost 6 bases, J lost 2 bases, and 13 bases lay in between. The CDR3 covers 14 residues. CDR3 amino acids: CASRGRSSNTEAFF. The CDR3 region has the DNA TGTGCCAGCAGGGGCAGGAGCTCAAACACTGAAGCTTTCTTT.